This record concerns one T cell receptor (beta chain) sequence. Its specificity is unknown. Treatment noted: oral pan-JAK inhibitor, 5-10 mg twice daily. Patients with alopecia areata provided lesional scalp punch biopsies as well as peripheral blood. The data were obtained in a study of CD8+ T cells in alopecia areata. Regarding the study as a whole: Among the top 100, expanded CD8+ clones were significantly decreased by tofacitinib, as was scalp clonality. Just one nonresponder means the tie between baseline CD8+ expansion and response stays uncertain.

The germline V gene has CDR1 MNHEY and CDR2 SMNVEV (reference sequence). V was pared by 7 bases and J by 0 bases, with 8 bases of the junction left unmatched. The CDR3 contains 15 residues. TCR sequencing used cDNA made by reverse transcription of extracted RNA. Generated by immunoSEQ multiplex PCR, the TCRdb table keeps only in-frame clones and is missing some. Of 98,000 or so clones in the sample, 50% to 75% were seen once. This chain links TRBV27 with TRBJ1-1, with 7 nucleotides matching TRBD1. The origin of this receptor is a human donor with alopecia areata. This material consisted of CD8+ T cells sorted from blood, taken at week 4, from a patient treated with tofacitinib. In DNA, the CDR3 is TGTGCCAGCACCAATATCGGGACAGTGAACACTGAAGCTTTCTTT. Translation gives CASTNIGTVNTEAFF.